The 8 T cell receptor beta chains given below trace back to one sample, sequenced in a study of blood T cell repertoires in COVID-19. Here immunoSEQ multiplex PCR was the method, and the copy in TCRdb shows in-frame clones only, minus some. This sample carries more than 350,000 clones, around 89% of them seen once, and the ten largest clones take 3%. Input material: peripheral blood. The receptors originated from a woman in her twenties or thirties with COVID-19, enrolled during active disease.

This chain joins TRBV5-1 and TRBJ2-1, with D possibly being TRBD1 (6 bases). Germline V gene sequence: CDR1 SGHRS, CDR2 YFSETQ. The CDR3 spans 15 residues. V dropped 0 bases and J dropped 8 bases, with 15 bases sitting between them. In DNA form, the CDR3 reads TGCGCCAGCAGCTTGGTATTTGGGGGCTTCGATGAGCAGTTCTTC. This encodes CASSLVFGGFDEQFF.

J is TRBJ1-1 and V is TRBV7-2, with no clear D. The CDR3 has 12 residues. V lost 5 bases to trimming and J lost 5 bases, with 9 bases between them. Germline values: CDR1 SGHTA, CDR2 FQGNSA. CDR3 nucleotides: TGTGCCAGCAGCCCGTCTAGAACTGAAGCTTTCTTT. Its protein is CASSPSRTEAFF.

J is TRBJ2-1 and V is TRBV6-2 or TRBV6-3; TRBD1 matches at 8 bases. V lost 2 bases to trimming and J lost 6 bases; unmatched junction nucleotides: 3. This CDR3 is built from 14 residues. Looked up from germline, CDR1 is MNHEY and CDR2 is SVGEGT. The CDR3 DNA sequence: TGTGCCAGCAGTTACGTGACAGGGGTCAATGAGCAGTTCTTC. Protein: CASSYVTGVNEQFF.

This chain links TRBV5-4 with TRBJ1-2; TRBD1 matches at 9 bases. The trim removed 0 bases at V and 6 bases at J, leaving 6 bases unmatched. This CDR3 is built from 15 residues. CDR1 is SGHNT, CDR2 YYREEE, per germline (reference sequence). The CDR3 DNA sequence: TGTGCCAGCAGCTTGGGGACAGGGGAGTGGGATGGCTACACCTTC. It is translated as CASSLGTGEWDGYTF.

This chain connects TRBV18 to TRBJ1-5; tentatively, D is TRBD1 (5 bases). V was trimmed by 6 bases and J by 8 bases, leaving 17 bases between them. CDR1 is KGHSH, CDR2 LQKENI, per germline. The CDR3 spans 14 residues. The CDR3 bases are TGTGCCAGCTCCCCGGATGGGGGAGGCGAGCCCCAGCATTTT. Translated, it gives CASSPDGGGEPQHF.

The V gene is TRBV10-1, the J gene TRBJ1-1; possibly TRBD1 for D (6 bases). V lost 3 bases to trimming and J lost 4 bases, with 9 bases between them. Germline V CDR1 and CDR2: WNHNN, SYGVQD (reference sequence). The CDR3 is 13 residues long. The CDR3 coding sequence is TGCGCCAGCAGTGACCAGGGGACCACTGAAGCTTTCTTT. Its translation: CASSDQGTTEAFF.

This chain uses TRBV24-1 with TRBJ2-1; 7 nucleotides align to TRBD2. From germline, CDR1 is KGHDR and CDR2 SFDVKD. This CDR3 spans 14 amino acids. V lost 4 bases, J lost 10 bases, and 9 bases stayed unmatched. DNA of the CDR3: TGTGCCACCAGTGAATATACTAGCGTAGGAGAGCAGTTCTTC. Translated, it gives CATSEYTSVGEQFF.

The CDR3 coding sequence is TGTGCCACCAGTGATGGAGCGGGGAGCACAGATACGCAGTATTTT. This gives the protein CATSDGAGSTDTQYF. The gene calls are TRBV24-1 and TRBJ2-3; TRBD2 aligns across 7 bases. V was pared by 3 bases and J by 0 bases, with 2 bases of the junction left unmatched. Per the germline V gene, CDR1 is KGHDR and CDR2 is SFDVKD. The CDR3 has 15 residues.